The present TCR beta chain was sequenced within a study of regulatory T cells in long-lasting Graves disease. Notes on the study in general: Newly diagnosed patients had higher TCR diversity than persistent Graves' patients did. Study was limited to peripheral blood, excluding thyroid tissue.

Time point specified: newly diagnosed GD, antithyroid drugs for less than 3 months. Extracted PBMC RNA gave rise to the TCR library. This clonotype was found a few times. The antigen is undetermined. Library construction for TCR beta used iRepertoire HTBI primers and Arm-PCR of CDR3 regions. TCRdb passed the multiplex PCR reads through MiXCR, listing each CDR3 protein once. This table has hundreds of thousands of distinct CDR3 sequences, 18% appearing once. The TCR sequence derives from a female donor with Graves disease. The sequencing used peripheral blood mononuclear cells (PBMCs), collected at new diagnosis, from a patient treated with antithyroid drugs.

In DNA, the CDR3 is TGTGCCTGGGCGGTACCGGGACAGGCCGCTAACTATGGCTACACCTTC. As protein: CAWAVPGQAANYGYTF. The chain uses TRBV30 and TRBJ1-2; 8 bases align to TRBD1. With 5 bases clipped from V and 0 bases from J, the junction kept 11 bases outside the gene matches. This CDR3 spans 16 amino acids. Germline CDR1 is GTSNPN and CDR2 is SVGIG (reference sequence).